These 26 T cell receptor beta chains originate from one sample sequenced in a study of blood T cell repertoires in COVID-19. TCRdb's table, derived via immunoSEQ multiplex PCR, lists solely in-frame clones and lacks some. The sample lists some 530,000 clones, approximately 91% occurring once. Sequenced material: PBMCs or T cells enriched from blood (not recorded which). Receptors were obtained from a woman in her sixties or seventies who had recovered from COVID-19.

The gene calls are TRBV19 and TRBJ1-6, with 8 positions matching TRBD1. The CDR3 covers 19 residues. Trimming removed 6 bases from V and 0 bases from J; junction bases left unmatched: 13. CDR1 is LNHDA and CDR2 is SQIVND in the germline V gene (reference sequence). CDR3 nucleotide sequence: TGTGCCAGTAGGACCTATGGACAGGGAGGAGGCTCCTATAATTCACCCCTCCACTTT. As protein: CASRTYGQGGGSYNSPLHF.

This clone was found a few times. The J gene is TRBJ1-6, the V gene TRBV4-1, with D possibly being TRBD1 (5 bases). Germline-derived CDR1 and CDR2 are MGHRA and YSYEKL. Trimming stripped 1 base from V and 9 bases from J, with 16 bases between. There are 16 residues in the CDR3. CDR3 sequence reads: CASSQVGLLGASPLHF. CDR3 DNA sequence: TGCGCCAGCAGCCAAGTGGGCCTCCTTGGGGCTTCACCCCTCCACTTT.

This clone has more than one count but fewer than ten. The gene calls are TRBV11-2 and TRBJ1-5; D is uncertain. CDR3 length: 13 residues. Trimming removed 0 bases at V and 7 bases at J, with 7 bases between. Germline V gene lookup returns CDR1 SGHAT and CDR2 FQNNGV. The chain's CDR3 is CASSLDRSQPQHF. In nucleotides, the CDR3 is TGTGCCAGCAGCTTAGATCGTTCGCAGCCCCAGCATTTT.

Concerning this clone itself: At the DNA level, this CDR3 is encoded by other sequences in the same sample as well. The chain is built from TRBV27 and TRBJ1-2, with D possibly matching TRBD1 (5 bases). The CDR3 has 13 amino acids. Germline values: CDR1 MNHEY, CDR2 SMNVEV (reference sequence). The V and J ends lost 2 bases and 2 bases respectively, with 6 bases between them. CDR3 in amino acids: CASSLRGNYGYTF. The CDR3 DNA sequence: TGTGCCAGCAGTTTAAGGGGAAACTATGGCTACACCTTC.

The gene calls are TRBV5-4 and TRBJ2-1; possibly TRBD1 for D (6 bases). The CDR3 runs 15 residues. CDR1 SGHNT and CDR2 YYREEE come from the germline V gene (reference sequence). Trimming took 4 bases from V and 3 from J, leaving 14 bases between them. CDR3 DNA sequence: TGTGCCAGCAGCCCACGACAGGTAGGCTACAATGAGCAGTTCTTC. Protein product: CASSPRQVGYNEQFF.

The gene calls are TRBV23-1 and TRBJ2-7; 11 bases agree with TRBD1. TRBV23-1 is classed as an ORF, of uncertain function. V lost 7 bases, J lost 6 bases, and 8 bases stayed unmatched. CDR3 length: 14 amino acids. The CDR3 region has the DNA TGCGCCAGCAAAGCCCGGACAGGGGGCGCCGAGCAGTACGTC. Its protein is CASKARTGGAEQYV.

The rearrangement uses TRBV6-1 and TRBJ1-3; the match to TRBD1 covers 7 bases. Losses at the gene ends were 2 bases for V and 5 bases for J; bases not matched to a gene: 3. Germline V lookup: CDR1 MNHNS, CDR2 SASEGT. The CDR3 is made up of 14 amino acids. CDR3 sequence reads: CASSESTGRNTIYF. The CDR3 DNA is TGTGCCAGCAGTGAATCGACAGGGAGAAACACCATATATTTT.

This clone appeared once. The chain couples TRBV4-1 to TRBJ1-1; D gene ambiguous. Trimming pared 2 bases from V and 0 bases from J, leaving 7 bases between. This CDR3 region has 14 residues. Germline CDR1 and CDR2: MGHRA and YSYEKL. CDR3 protein: CASSQLLLNTEAFF. The DNA of the CDR3 is TGCGCCAGCAGCCAACTCCTACTGAACACTGAAGCTTTCTTT.

This chain uses TRBV28 with TRBJ2-3, with TRBD1 matching over 7 bases. CDR1 and CDR2 (germline): MDHEN, SYDVKM. With 3 bases clipped from V and 3 bases from J, the junction kept 15 bases outside the gene matches. This CDR3 is built from 18 residues. CDR3 loop: CASSLSRGLGSMTDTQYF. CDR3 bases: TGTGCCAGCAGTTTGTCGAGGGGGCTGGGTAGTATGACAGATACGCAGTATTTT.

The chain recombines TRBV5-1 with TRBJ1-1; 7 bases align to TRBD1. This CDR3 has 14 amino acids. V gave up 5 bases and J gave up 5 bases; unmatched junction bases: 9. Germline CDR1 SGHRS, CDR2 YFSETQ. CDR3 bases: TGCGCCAGCAGGCGACAGGGCATCGATACTGAAGCTTTCTTT. Its protein is CASRRQGIDTEAFF.

This sequence joins TRBV7-8 and TRBJ1-6; 9 nucleotides agree with TRBD1. The trim removed 4 bases at V and 0 bases at J, leaving 10 bases unmatched. The germline V gene has CDR1 SGHVS and CDR2 FQNEAQ. The CDR3 is 19 amino acids. DNA of the CDR3: TGTGCCAGCAGCTCCCACACGGGACAGGGCAGCTCCTATAATTCACCCCTCCACTTT. Its protein product is CASSSHTGQGSSYNSPLHF.

The chain combines TRBV6-4 with TRBJ2-7; 13 bases align to TRBD2. The CDR3 is 18 residues long. The trim removed 4 bases at V and 0 bases at J, leaving 9 bases unmatched. Germline V gene sequence: CDR1 MRHNA, CDR2 SNTAGT. The CDR3 region is CASSVSTSGGPSSYEQYV. Written as DNA, the CDR3 is TGTGCCAGCAGTGTTTCGACTAGCGGGGGGCCGAGCTCCTACGAGCAGTACGTC.

CDR3 in amino acids: CASSPPGVDTQYF. The CDR3 nucleotides are TGTGCCAGCTCACCACCGGGAGTTGATACGCAGTATTTT. This rearrangement joins TRBV18 to TRBJ2-3; TRBD2 is a possible D gene (5 bases). Per germline, CDR1 KGHSH and CDR2 LQKENI. V shed 0 bases and J shed 6 bases, with 7 bases lying between them. The CDR3 contains 13 residues.

The V call is TRBV5-1, the J call TRBJ2-5; 9 nucleotides line up with TRBD1. CDR3 length: 13 residues. The V and J ends lost 3 bases and 4 bases, in that order; junction bases with no gene match: 1. The germline gives CDR1 SGHRS, CDR2 YFSETQ. CDR3 in DNA: TGCGCCAGCAGCTGGGACAGGGTAGAGACCCAGTACTTC. This codes for CASSWDRVETQYF.

V is TRBV3-1 (or the pseudogene TRBV3-2) and J is TRBJ1-2; D is possibly TRBD1 (6 bases). The length of the CDR3 is 13 residues. Trimming took 2 bases from V and 6 from J, leaving 10 bases between them. From germline, CDR1 is LGHDT and CDR2 YNNKEL (reference sequence). CDR3 region: CASSQRQGNGYTF. CDR3 DNA sequence: TGTGCCAGCAGCCAACGGCAGGGGAATGGCTACACCTTC.

V is TRBV2 and J is TRBJ2-7; tentative D call: TRBD1 (5 bases). The CDR3 length is 11 residues. Germline CDR1 reads SNHLY; CDR2 reads FYNNEI. V was pared by 5 bases and J by 5 bases, with 7 bases between. This CDR3 is CASSWGDEQYF. For the CDR3, the DNA is TGTGCCAGCAGTTGGGGCGACGAGCAGTACTTC.

The chain uses TRBV7-9 and TRBJ1-2, with D maybe TRBD1 (6 bases). V lost 5 bases to trimming and J lost 4 bases, with 17 bases between them. CDR3 length: 15 residues. Germline CDR1 reads SEHNR; CDR2 reads FQNEAQ (reference sequence). The CDR3 DNA is TGTGCCAGCAGCCCGGAGGGGGGCGGGGGCTATGGCTACACCTTC. This gives the protein CASSPEGGGGYGYTF. Together with reference TRBV7-9 and TRBJ1-2, the CDR3 gives the full variable domain: DTGVSQNPRHKITKRGQNVTFRCDPISEHNRLYWYRQTLGQGPEFLTYFQNEAQLEKSRLLSDRFSAERPKGSFSTLEIQRTEQGDSAMYLCASSPEGGGGYGYTFGSGTRLTVV.

The CDR3 DNA follows: TGTGCCACCAGTGATCCCAGGGAAAATGAAAAACTGTTTTTT. Translated: CATSDPRENEKLFF. The gene calls are TRBV24-1 and TRBJ1-4; tentatively, D is TRBD1 (5 bases). V was cut by 3 bases and J by 5 bases, with 9 bases left in between. The CDR3 totals 14 residues. Germline-derived CDR1 and CDR2 are KGHDR and SFDVKD.

The rearrangement uses TRBV2 and TRBJ2-7, with 10 bases aligning to TRBD1. The CDR3 loop spans 16 amino acids. Germline V CDR1 and CDR2: SNHLY, FYNNEI. V shed 6 bases, J shed 0 bases, and the junction held 8 bases outside the gene matches. In DNA form, the CDR3 reads TGTGCCAGCAGGGGACAGGGGAGGTGGGTCTCCTACGAGCAGTACTTC. Encoded protein: CASRGQGRWVSYEQYF.

This chain joins TRBV19 and TRBJ2-2, with D possibly being TRBD1 (6 bases). Between the trimmed V and J ends, which lost 9 bases and 0 bases, there was a span of 26 bases. Germline assignment: CDR1 LNHDA and CDR2 SQIVND (reference sequence). This CDR3 region has 19 residues. In DNA, the CDR3 is TGTGCCAGCACACACTGGACAGATCACCTAATCTCGAACACCGGGGAGCTGTTTTTT. Encoded protein: CASTHWTDHLISNTGELFF.

The chain's CDR3 is CASSIETTGGTYNSPLHF. The CDR3 region has the DNA TGTGCCAGTAGTATAGAGACTACAGGGGGTACTTATAATTCACCCCTCCACTTT. The chain recombines TRBV19 with TRBJ1-6; 8 bases fit TRBD1. Germline V gives CDR1 LNHDA, CDR2 SQIVND (reference sequence). The CDR3 is 18 amino acids. V was pared by 0 bases and J by 4 bases, with 8 bases of the junction left unmatched.

The chain uses TRBV24-1 and TRBJ2-1; perhaps TRBD2 as D (6 bases). Trimming cost V 2 bases and J 5 bases, with 21 bases left between them. The CDR3 spans 18 residues. CDR1 is KGHDR and CDR2 is SFDVKD in the germline V gene. The CDR3 DNA sequence: TGTGCCACCAGTGATTCTTCGTCAAAAAGGAGGGGAAACAATGAGCAGTTCTTC. It specifies CATSDSSSKRRGNNEQFF.

CDR3 sequence reads: CASTQGSLFNQPQHF. The CDR3 bases are TGTGCCAGCACGCAGGGTTCCCTTTTCAATCAGCCCCAGCATTTT. The chain is built from TRBV6-5 and TRBJ1-5; TRBD1 is a possible D gene (5 bases). V shed 7 bases and J shed 3 bases, with 16 bases lying between them. CDR3 size: 15 residues. Germline V gene lookup returns CDR1 MNHEY and CDR2 SVGAGI.

V and J are TRBV10-3 and TRBJ1-6; 7 bases match TRBD1. This CDR3 is 17 amino acids long. Germline loops: CDR1 ENHRY, CDR2 SYGVKD. The J segment lost 1 base and the V segment lost 6 bases, leaving 9 bases of the junction unmatched. The CDR3 coding sequence is TGTGCCATCAGCGACGACAGGGCTGGTTCCTATAATTCACCCCTCCACTTT. Residues: CAISDDRAGSYNSPLHF.

The chain carries TRBV11-2 and TRBJ2-1; maybe TRBD1 (6 bases). The CDR3 is made up of 15 amino acids. Germline V gives CDR1 SGHAT, CDR2 FQNNGV. Trimming took 4 bases from V and 5 from J, leaving 15 bases between them. The DNA for the CDR3 is TGTGCCAGCAGCTCTAGGGGGTCGGCTAACAATGAGCAGTTCTTC. As protein: CASSSRGSANNEQFF.

V gene TRBV18 combines with J gene TRBJ1-3; tentative D call: TRBD1 (5 bases). Germline V gives CDR1 KGHSH, CDR2 LQKENI. Trimming cost V 3 bases and J 2 bases, with 20 bases left between them. This CDR3 is 18 amino acids long. Here the CDR3 DNA reads TGTGCCAGCTCACCCCTGCCCTCCTTGCAGGGCGCTGGAAACACCATATATTTT. It is translated as CASSPLPSLQGAGNTIYF. Complete variable domain (other parts from reference TRBV18 and TRBJ1-3): NAGVMQNPRHLVRRRGQEARLRCSPMKGHSHVYWYRQLPEEGLKFMVYLQKENIIDESGMPKERFSAEFPKEGPSILRIQQVVRGDSAAYFCASSPLPSLQGAGNTIYFGEGSWLTVV.